This T cell receptor (beta chain) was profiled in a study of early T cells in non-severe SARS-CoV-2 infection. Study-level information: From unsorted whole blood, bulk RNA was sequenced, and the chains remained unpaired. Overall study findings and caveats: VDJdb-based annotation leaned toward anti-spike CD8 responses and missed private and CD4 specificities.

The protocol attached unique molecular identifiers to individual cDNA molecules. TCRdb reprocessed the 5' RACE reads via MiXCR and lists one record per CDR3 protein. The sample lists fewer than 100,000 distinct CDR3 sequences, about a sixth occurring once. There are 15 residues in the CDR3. The ends lost 3 bases at V and 2 bases at J; junction bases unmatched: 7. Germline lookup yields CDR1 DFQATT and CDR2 SNEGSKA (reference sequence). With respect to this clonotype: The antigen is unknown.

The chain combines TRBV20-1 with TRBJ2-1, with TRBD1 matching over 7 bases. This sequence was found in an adult who was a healthcare worker with PCR-confirmed SARS-CoV-2 infection or an uninfected control (not recorded which). Sample: whole blood. The CDR3 is CSASTGALTYNEQFF. DNA for the CDR3: TGCAGTGCTAGCACAGGGGCCCTAACCTACAATGAGCAGTTCTTC.